Shown below are 13 T cell receptor beta chains from a single sample sequenced in a study of response to subunit inactivated influenza vaccine. From the RT-PCR reads, TCRdb called clonotypes with MiXCR, one entry per CDR3 protein. The sample has about 620,000 distinct CDR3 sequences; about 11% are singletons. This sample also appeared in a second study, on T cells expressing NK-cell markers. Per that paper: Production of TCR beta cDNA relied on 5'RACE template switching with UMIs.

The sample consisted of PBMCs from blood, taken on the day of vaccination. These receptors all stem from a man over 45 who received an inactivated influenza vaccine.

CDR3 in DNA: TGTGCCAGCAGCAAAGCTGCGCGGGAGGGCAATGAGCAGTTCTTC. It translates to CASSKAAREGNEQFF. The V call is TRBV21-1, the J call TRBJ2-1; whether TRBD2, the table's D call, matches the DNA was not checked. TRBV21-1 is marked as a pseudogene. This CDR3 comprises 15 residues.

In its sample, this clonotype was seen a few times. The gene calls are TRBV10-3 and TRBJ1-3, with TRBD1 as a possible D gene (5 bases). CDR3 length: 15 residues. V was clipped by 6 bases and J by 2 bases, with 14 bases between them. Germline values: CDR1 ENHRY, CDR2 SYGVKD. In DNA form, the CDR3 reads TGTGCCATCAGCGGGGGAGTAGGGCCTGGAAACACCATATATTTT. Encoded protein: CAISGGVGPGNTIYF.

This clonotype has a count of ten or more. The genes are TRBV11-1 and TRBJ2-1; perhaps TRBD1 as D (5 bases). Germline V gives CDR1 SGHAT, CDR2 FQDESV (reference sequence). Trimming pared 10 bases from V and 5 bases from J, leaving 33 bases between. The CDR3 consists of 19 residues. The chain's CDR3 is CATPKRQELWQGEHNEQFF. The DNA of the CDR3 is TGTGCCACCCCCAAGCGACAAGAACTATGGCAGGGCGAACACAATGAGCAGTTCTTC.

This clonotype was seen many times. The chain couples TRBV12-3 or TRBV12-4 to TRBJ2-7; D possibly matches TRBD1 or TRBD2 (5 bases each). The V and J ends lost 9 bases and 1 base respectively, with 16 bases between them. This CDR3 spans 14 amino acids. The CDR3 nucleotides read TGTGCCAGTTGGAGGCAGGGAACATCCTACGAGCAGTACTTC. Translation gives CASWRQGTSYEQYF.

The gene calls are TRBV6-2 or TRBV6-3 and TRBJ1-1; TRBD1 aligns across 11 bases. Trimming removed 6 bases from V and 5 bases from J; junction bases left unmatched: 5. CDR3 length: 14 amino acids. Germline V gives CDR1 MNHEY, CDR2 SVGEGT. The CDR3 protein is CASRRTGGGTEAFF. The CDR3, as DNA: TGTGCCAGCAGACGGACAGGGGGCGGTACTGAAGCTTTCTTT.

The rearrangement uses TRBV9 and TRBJ2-7, with D possibly TRBD2 on 7 matching bases. The CDR3 has 16 amino acids. The V and J ends lost 0 bases and 7 bases respectively, with 20 bases between them. Germline lookup yields CDR1 SGDLS and CDR2 YYNGEE. CDR3 nucleotides: TGTGCCAGCAGCGTAGGGTTACAGGGAGGGGCTCGGGAGCAGTACTTC. Its protein product is CASSVGLQGGAREQYF.

The chain carries TRBV6-1 and TRBJ2-7; TRBD2 matches at 11 bases. This CDR3 has 15 amino acids. The ends lost 4 bases at V and 6 bases at J; junction bases unmatched: 8. Per germline, CDR1 MNHNS and CDR2 SASEGT. CDR3 sequence (DNA): TGTGCCAGCAGTGCGCTAGCGGGAGGTTATAGCGAGCAGTACTTC. Translating gives CASSALAGGYSEQYF.

This clonotype was observed a few times. This chain joins TRBV12-3 or TRBV12-4 and TRBJ2-7; 8 bases line up with TRBD2. Trimming took 8 bases from V and 5 from J; bases not matched to a gene: 8. CDR3 length equals 13 residues. Here the CDR3 reads CASEESGSNEQYF. The CDR3 nucleotides are TGTGCCAGCGAGGAGAGCGGGAGTAACGAGCAGTACTTC.

This clonotype was detected only a few times. The V gene is TRBV7-2, the J gene TRBJ1-5, with D perhaps matching TRBD1 (5 bases). Germline V lookup: CDR1 SGHTA, CDR2 FQGNSA. The V end was cut by 2 bases, the J end by 1 base, with 9 bases between. The CDR3 is 15 residues long. The CDR3 here is CASSLWGLSNQPQHF. The DNA of the CDR3 is TGTGCCAGCAGCTTATGGGGGTTGAGCAATCAGCCCCAGCATTTT.

This clonotype was counted ten times or more. The chain combines TRBV7-9 with TRBJ2-7; perhaps TRBD1 as D (6 bases). This CDR3 contains 14 residues. V shed 5 bases and J shed 7 bases, with 18 bases lying between them. CDR1 SEHNR and CDR2 FQNEAQ come from the germline V gene (reference sequence). This chain's CDR3 is CASSPWTVPREQYF. CDR3 DNA sequence: TGTGCCAGCAGCCCCTGGACAGTCCCGAGGGAGCAGTACTTC.

The chain is built from TRBV7-2 and TRBJ1-5; D is ambiguous. Germline V gene lookup returns CDR1 SGHTA and CDR2 FQGNSA. V was cut by 1 base and J by 6 bases, with 10 bases left in between. The CDR3 is 14 residues long. The DNA of the CDR3 is TGTGCCAGCAGCTTAGTTGGCGGACGTCAGCCCCAGCATTTT. It specifies CASSLVGGRQPQHF.

V and J are TRBV28 and TRBJ2-2; 7 positions match TRBD2. The CDR3 has 16 amino acids. Trimming removed 0 bases from V and 2 bases from J; junction bases left unmatched: 3. The V gene's germline CDR1 is MDHEN and CDR2 SYDVKM. As DNA, the CDR3 is TGTGCCAGCAGTTTATGGAGCGGGAAAAACACCGGGGAGCTGTTTTTT. As protein: CASSLWSGKNTGELFF.

Ten or more counts support this clonotype. The genes are TRBV5-1 and TRBJ2-3; D is ambiguous. The V end lost 1 base, the J end lost 5 bases, and 5 bases lay between the germline ends. The CDR3 is 12 residues long. CDR1 SGHRS and CDR2 YFSETQ come from the germline V gene. In nucleotides, the CDR3 is TGCGCCAGCAGCTTGAGTGGAGATACGCAGTATTTT. Translating gives CASSLSGDTQYF.